This T cell receptor beta chain was obtained from a study of identical twins. Through template switching, a universal primer site was introduced, and the cDNA contained unique molecular identifiers. TCRdb re-analysed the 5' RACE reads in MiXCR, keeping a single row per CDR3 protein. In the table there are 690,000 or so distinct CDR3 sequences, approximately 9% of which are singletons. The table lists this clonotype with a few counts. Its specificity is unknown. Germline assignment: CDR1 SGDLS and CDR2 YYNGEE. The CDR3 runs to 15 residues. V shed 3 bases and J shed 0 bases, with 10 bases lying between them. Healthy Caucasians made up all donors. Notes on the study in general: Monozygotic twins shared more out-of-frame TCR alpha than recombination models predicted. Twin pairs' shared out-of-frame alpha sequences were enriched in low generation probability.

These data were also filed under a second study, of yellow fever vaccine responses in identical twins.

The sample taken for sequencing was PBMCs. This clonotype was sampled from a woman younger than 30 in good health. The chain uses TRBV9 and TRBJ2-1; D may be TRBD1 (6 bases). The CDR3: CASSGTESSYNEQFF. Written as DNA, the CDR3 is TGTGCCAGCAGCGGGACAGAAAGCTCCTACAATGAGCAGTTCTTC.